This T cell receptor beta chain was sequenced during a study of blood T cell repertoires in COVID-19. About the study: Samples of COVID-19 (acute and convalescent) were obtained from the United States, Italy and Spain. T cells, B-cell-depleted T cells, or PBMCs supplied cDNA or gDNA.

Libraries were prepared by immunoSEQ multiplex PCR; TCRdb keeps only in-frame clonotypes and omits some of them. The table includes 66,000 or so clones, 80% detected once. The clonotype comes from a human donor in a cohort sampled during active COVID-19. Sequencing was carried out using peripheral blood.

CDR3 protein: CASQKTGFGNTEAFF. The CDR3 DNA sequence: TGTGCCAGCCAAAAGACGGGGTTTGGGAACACTGAAGCTTTCTTT. The chain is built from TRBV27 and TRBJ1-1; D unclear. Trimming stripped 8 bases from V and 1 base from J, with 17 bases between. Germline V gene sequence: CDR1 MNHEY, CDR2 SMNVEV (reference sequence). The CDR3 runs 15 residues.